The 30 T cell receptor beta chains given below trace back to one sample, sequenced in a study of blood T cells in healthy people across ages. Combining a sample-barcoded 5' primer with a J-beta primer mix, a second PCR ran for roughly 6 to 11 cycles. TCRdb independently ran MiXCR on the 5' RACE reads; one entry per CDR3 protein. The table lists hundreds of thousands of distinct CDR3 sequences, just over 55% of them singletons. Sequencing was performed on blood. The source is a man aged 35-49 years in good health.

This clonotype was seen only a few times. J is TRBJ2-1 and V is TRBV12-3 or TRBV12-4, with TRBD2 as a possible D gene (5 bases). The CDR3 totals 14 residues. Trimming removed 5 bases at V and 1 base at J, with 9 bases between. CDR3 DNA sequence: TGTGCCAGCAGTGCTCGGGGTTCCTACAATGAGCAGTTCTTC. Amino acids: CASSARGSYNEQFF.

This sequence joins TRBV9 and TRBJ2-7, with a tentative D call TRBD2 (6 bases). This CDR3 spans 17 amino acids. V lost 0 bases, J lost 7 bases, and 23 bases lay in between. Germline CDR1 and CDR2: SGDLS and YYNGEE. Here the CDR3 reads CASSVDSASASYNEQYF. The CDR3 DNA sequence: TGTGCCAGCAGCGTAGACTCGGCTAGCGCATCCTACAATGAGCAGTACTTC.

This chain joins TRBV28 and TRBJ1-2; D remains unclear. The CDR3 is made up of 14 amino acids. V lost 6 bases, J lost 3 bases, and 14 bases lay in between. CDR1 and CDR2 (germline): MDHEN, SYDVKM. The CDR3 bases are TGTGCCAGCAGGTCCTCAACCGGGTACTATGGCTACACCTTC. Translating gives CASRSSTGYYGYTF.

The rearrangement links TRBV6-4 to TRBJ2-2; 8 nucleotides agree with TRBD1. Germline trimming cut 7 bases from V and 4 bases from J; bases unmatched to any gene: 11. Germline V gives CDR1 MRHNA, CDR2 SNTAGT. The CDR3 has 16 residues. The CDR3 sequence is CASKQSTGVLTGELFF. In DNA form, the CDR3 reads TGTGCCAGCAAACAATCGACAGGGGTCCTCACCGGGGAGCTGTTTTTT.

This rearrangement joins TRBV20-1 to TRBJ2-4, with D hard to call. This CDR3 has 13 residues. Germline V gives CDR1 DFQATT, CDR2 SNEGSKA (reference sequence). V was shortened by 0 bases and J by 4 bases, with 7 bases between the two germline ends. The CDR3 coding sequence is TGCAGTGCTAGAGATCCGGAAAAAAACATTCAGTACTTC. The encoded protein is CSARDPEKNIQYF.

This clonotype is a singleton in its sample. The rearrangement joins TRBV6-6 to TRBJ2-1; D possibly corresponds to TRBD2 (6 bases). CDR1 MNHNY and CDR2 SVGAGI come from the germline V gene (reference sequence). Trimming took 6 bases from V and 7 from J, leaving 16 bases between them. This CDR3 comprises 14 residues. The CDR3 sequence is CASSLTEGKNEQFF. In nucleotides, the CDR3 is TGTGCCAGCAGCCTCACGGAGGGGAAAAATGAGCAGTTCTTC.

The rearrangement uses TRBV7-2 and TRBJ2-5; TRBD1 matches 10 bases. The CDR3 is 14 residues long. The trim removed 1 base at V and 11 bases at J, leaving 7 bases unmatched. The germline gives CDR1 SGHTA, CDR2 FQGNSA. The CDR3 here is CASSLEGQGSPQYF. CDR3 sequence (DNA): TGTGCCAGCAGCTTAGAGGGACAGGGGTCCCCGCAGTACTTC.

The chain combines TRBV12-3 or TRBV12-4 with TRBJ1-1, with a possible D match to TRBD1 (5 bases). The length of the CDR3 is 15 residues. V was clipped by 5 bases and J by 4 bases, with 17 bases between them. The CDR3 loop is CASSQRDPPGTEAFF. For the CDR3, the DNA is TGTGCCAGCAGTCAACGGGACCCCCCGGGCACTGAAGCTTTCTTT.

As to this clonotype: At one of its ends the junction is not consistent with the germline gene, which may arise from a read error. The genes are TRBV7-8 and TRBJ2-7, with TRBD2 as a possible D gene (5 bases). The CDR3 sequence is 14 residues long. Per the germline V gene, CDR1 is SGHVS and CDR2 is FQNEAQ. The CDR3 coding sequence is TGTGCCAGCAGCCCGCGGGCGGATCCCTACGGGCAGTACTTC. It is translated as CASSPRADPYGQYF. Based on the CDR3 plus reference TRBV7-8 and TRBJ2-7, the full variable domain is GAGVSQSPRYKVAKRGQDVALRCDPISGHVSLFWYQQALGQGPEFLTYFQNEAQLDKSGLPSDRFFAERPEGSVSTLKIQRTQQEDSAVYLCASSPRADPYGQYFGPGTRLTVT.

CDR3 region: CSARDGGVPPYEQYF. The CDR3 DNA reads TGCAGTGCTAGAGATGGAGGTGTGCCCCCCTACGAGCAGTACTTC. The chain is built from TRBV20-1 and TRBJ2-4, with D maybe TRBD2 (5 bases). The tail of the sequence fits TRBJ2-7 better, so the J call may be wrong. Germline assignment: CDR1 DFQATT and CDR2 SNEGSKA (reference sequence). The CDR3 is 15 amino acids.

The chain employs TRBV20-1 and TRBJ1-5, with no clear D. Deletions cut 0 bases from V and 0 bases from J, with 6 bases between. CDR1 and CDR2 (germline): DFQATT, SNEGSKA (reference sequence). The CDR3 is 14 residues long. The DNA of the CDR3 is TGCAGTGCTAGAGAACCCTATAGCAATCAGCCCCAGCATTTT. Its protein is CSAREPYSNQPQHF.

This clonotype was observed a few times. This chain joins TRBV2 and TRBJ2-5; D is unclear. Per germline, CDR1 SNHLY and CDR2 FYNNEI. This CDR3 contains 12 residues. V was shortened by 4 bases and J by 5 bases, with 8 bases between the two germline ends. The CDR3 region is CASSASTETQYF. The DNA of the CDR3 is TGTGCCAGCAGTGCAAGTACGGAGACCCAGTACTTC.

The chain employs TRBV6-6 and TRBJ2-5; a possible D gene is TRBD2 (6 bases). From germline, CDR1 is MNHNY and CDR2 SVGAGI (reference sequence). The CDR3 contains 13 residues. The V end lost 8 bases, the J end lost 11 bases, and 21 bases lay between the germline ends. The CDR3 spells CASHGLLAREQYF. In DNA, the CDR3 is TGTGCCAGCCATGGGCTTTTAGCCCGGGAGCAGTACTTC.

CDR3 coding DNA: TGTGCCAGCAGCTTAGGCGACAGTTTGGATGGCTACACCTTC. Its protein product is CASSLGDSLDGYTF. The V call is TRBV7-8, the J call TRBJ1-2, with D possibly being TRBD1 (5 bases). The V end lost 1 base, the J end lost 6 bases, and 12 bases lay between the germline ends. Germline CDR1 reads SGHVS; CDR2 reads FQNEAQ. The CDR3 is 14 amino acids.

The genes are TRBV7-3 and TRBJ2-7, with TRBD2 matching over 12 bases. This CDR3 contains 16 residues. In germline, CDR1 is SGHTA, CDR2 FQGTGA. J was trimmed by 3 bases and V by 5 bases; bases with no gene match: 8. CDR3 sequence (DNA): TGTGCCAGCAGCCCACAACCGGGACTAGCGGGCTACGAGCAGTACTTC. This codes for CASSPQPGLAGYEQYF.

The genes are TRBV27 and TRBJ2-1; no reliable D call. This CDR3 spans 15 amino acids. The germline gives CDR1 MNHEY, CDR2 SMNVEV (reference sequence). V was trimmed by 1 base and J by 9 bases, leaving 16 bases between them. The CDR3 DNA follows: TGTGCCAGCAGTTTATACGGTCAGTATATGGCTGAGCAGTTCTTC. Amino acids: CASSLYGQYMAEQFF.

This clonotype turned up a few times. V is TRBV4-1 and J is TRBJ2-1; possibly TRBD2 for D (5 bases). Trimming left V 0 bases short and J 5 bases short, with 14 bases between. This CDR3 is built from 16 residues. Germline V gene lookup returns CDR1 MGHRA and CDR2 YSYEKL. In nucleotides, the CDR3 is TGCGCCAGCAGCCAAGAAGGGCAACGGAGGAACAATGAGCAGTTCTTC. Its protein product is CASSQEGQRRNNEQFF.

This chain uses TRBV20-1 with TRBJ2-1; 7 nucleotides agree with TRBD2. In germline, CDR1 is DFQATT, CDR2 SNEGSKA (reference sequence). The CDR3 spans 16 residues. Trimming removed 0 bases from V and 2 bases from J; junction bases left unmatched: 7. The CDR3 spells CSAREPVAGPYNEQFF. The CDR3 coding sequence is TGCAGTGCTAGAGAGCCGGTAGCGGGCCCCTACAATGAGCAGTTCTTC.

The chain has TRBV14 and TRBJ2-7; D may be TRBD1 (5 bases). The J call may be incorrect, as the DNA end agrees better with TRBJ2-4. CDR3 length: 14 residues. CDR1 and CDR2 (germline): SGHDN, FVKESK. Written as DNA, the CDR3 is TGTGCCAGCAGCCCCCAGAGTCAGGGAAACATTCAGTACTTC. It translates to CASSPQSQGNIQYF.

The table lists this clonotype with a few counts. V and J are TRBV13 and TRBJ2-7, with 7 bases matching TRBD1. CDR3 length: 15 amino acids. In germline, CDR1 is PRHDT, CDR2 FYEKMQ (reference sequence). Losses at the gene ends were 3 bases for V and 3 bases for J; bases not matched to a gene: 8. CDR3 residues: CASSFRQGSRYEQYF. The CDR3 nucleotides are TGTGCCAGCAGCTTCCGACAGGGAAGTCGCTACGAGCAGTACTTC.

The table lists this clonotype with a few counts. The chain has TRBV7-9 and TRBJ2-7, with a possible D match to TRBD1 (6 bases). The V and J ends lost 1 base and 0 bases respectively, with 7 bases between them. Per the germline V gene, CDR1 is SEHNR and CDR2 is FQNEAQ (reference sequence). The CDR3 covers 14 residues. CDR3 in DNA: TGTGCCAGCAGCTTAGAGGACAGCTCCTACGAGCAGTACTTC. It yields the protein CASSLEDSSYEQYF.

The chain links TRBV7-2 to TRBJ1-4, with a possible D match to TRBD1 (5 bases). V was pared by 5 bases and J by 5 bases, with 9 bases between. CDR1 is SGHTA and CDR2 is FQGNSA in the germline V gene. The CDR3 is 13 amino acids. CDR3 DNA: TGTGCCAGCAGCCCCGACAGCAATGAAAAACTGTTTTTT. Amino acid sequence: CASSPDSNEKLFF. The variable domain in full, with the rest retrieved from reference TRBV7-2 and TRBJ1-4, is GAGVSQSPSNKVTEKGKDVELRCDPISGHTALYWYRQSLGQGLEFLIYFQGNSAPDKSGLPSDRFSAERTGGSVSTLTIQRTQQEDSAVYLCASSPDSNEKLFFGSGTQLSVL.

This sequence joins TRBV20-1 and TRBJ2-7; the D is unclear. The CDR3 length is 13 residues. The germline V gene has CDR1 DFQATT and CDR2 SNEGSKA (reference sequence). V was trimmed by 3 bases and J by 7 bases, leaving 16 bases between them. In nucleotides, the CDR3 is TGCAGTGCTAGTGAACTGACGGTGAATGAGCAGTACTTC. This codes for CSASELTVNEQYF.

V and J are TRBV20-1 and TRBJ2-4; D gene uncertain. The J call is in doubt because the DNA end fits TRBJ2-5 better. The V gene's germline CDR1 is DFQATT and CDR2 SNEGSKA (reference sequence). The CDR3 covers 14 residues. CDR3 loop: CSARDPSDWATQYF. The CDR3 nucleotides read TGCAGTGCTAGAGATCCGTCTGATTGGGCGACCCAGTACTTC.

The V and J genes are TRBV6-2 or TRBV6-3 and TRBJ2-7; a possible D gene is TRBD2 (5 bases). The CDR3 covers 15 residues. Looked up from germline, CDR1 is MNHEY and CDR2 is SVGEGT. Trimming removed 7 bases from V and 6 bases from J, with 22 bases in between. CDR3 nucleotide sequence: TGTGCCAGCACCTTACGGGGTAGACGGCCTCGCGAGCAGTACTTC. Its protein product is CASTLRGRRPREQYF.

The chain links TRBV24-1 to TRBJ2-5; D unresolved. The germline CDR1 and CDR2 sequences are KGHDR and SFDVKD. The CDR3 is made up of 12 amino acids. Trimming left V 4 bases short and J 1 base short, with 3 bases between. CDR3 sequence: CATSETQETQYF. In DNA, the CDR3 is TGTGCCACCAGTGAGACCCAAGAGACCCAGTACTTC.

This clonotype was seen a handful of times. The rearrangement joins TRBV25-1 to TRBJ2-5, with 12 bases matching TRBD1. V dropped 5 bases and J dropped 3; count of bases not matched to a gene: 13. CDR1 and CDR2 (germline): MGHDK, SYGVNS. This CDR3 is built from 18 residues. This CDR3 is CASSPGQGAKNPKETQYF. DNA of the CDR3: TGTGCCAGCAGTCCGGGACAGGGGGCCAAAAATCCCAAAGAGACCCAGTACTTC.

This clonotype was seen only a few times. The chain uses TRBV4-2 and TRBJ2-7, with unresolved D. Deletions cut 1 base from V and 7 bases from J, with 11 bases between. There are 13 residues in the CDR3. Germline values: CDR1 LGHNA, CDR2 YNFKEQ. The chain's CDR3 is CASSQGRDREQYF. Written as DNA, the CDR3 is TGTGCCAGCAGCCAAGGCCGTGATAGGGAGCAGTACTTC.

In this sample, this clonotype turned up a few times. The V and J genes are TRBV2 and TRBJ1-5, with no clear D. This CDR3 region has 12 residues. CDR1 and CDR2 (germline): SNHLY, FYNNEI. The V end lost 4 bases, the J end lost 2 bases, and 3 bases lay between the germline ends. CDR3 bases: TGTGCCAGCAGTGGGGGCAATCAGCCCCAGCATTTT. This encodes CASSGGNQPQHF.

The CDR3 DNA sequence: TGTGCCAGTCGACTGGGGGGCTACAATGAGCAGTTCTTC. This sequence encodes CASRLGGYNEQFF. The rearrangement joins TRBV12-3 or TRBV12-4 to TRBJ2-1, with D maybe TRBD2 (6 bases). The V end lost 9 bases, the J end lost 3 bases, and 12 bases lay between the germline ends. This CDR3 contains 13 residues.